In this sample, the clone carrying this T cell receptor (beta chain) turned up a few times. Its antigen is as yet unknown. This CDR3 is built from 13 residues. Germline V gives CDR1 SGHAT, CDR2 FQNNGV. Between the trimmed V and J ends, which lost 3 bases and 1 base, there was a span of 6 bases. TCRdb re-analysed the 5' RACE reads in MiXCR, keeping a single row per CDR3 protein. Among 170,000 or so distinct CDR3 sequences listed, about a fifth were seen once. The data derive from a study of T-cell memory formation after mild COVID-19. Study results and limitations: The main location of contracting CD4+ clones was CM and EM, and that of contracting CD8+ clones was EMRA. Clones that contracted from day 15 to 85 had balanced CD4/CD8; later expanders were CD4+ biased.

The chain couples TRBV11-2 to TRBJ1-1; D remains unclear. Material: PBMCs or a T cell subset sorted from them (not recorded which). This TCR was recovered from an adult woman who had mild COVID-19 (a few samples of this study predate the infection). Cell type and time point are not known. The CDR3 sequence: CASSFRWNTEAFF. The CDR3 DNA is TGTGCCAGCAGCTTTAGGTGGAACACTGAAGCTTTCTTT.